The 7 T cell receptor beta chains listed next were all sequenced from one sample in a study of regulatory T cells in long-lasting Graves disease. Through Arm-PCR of CDR3 regions and iRepertoire HTBI primers, TCR beta libraries were built. A single record per CDR3 protein comes from TCRdb applying MiXCR to the multiplex PCR reads. The sample lists hundreds of thousands of distinct CDR3 sequences, approximately 13% seen once, with about 10% in the top ten. Documented time point: newly diagnosed GD, antithyroid drugs for less than 3 months. The TCR library was made from RNA extracted from PBMCs. This sample was shared with a second study, whose subject was T cells in Graves' hyperthyroidism and ophthalmopathy.

Source: peripheral blood mononuclear cells (PBMCs), taken at new diagnosis, from a patient treated with antithyroid drugs. The receptors here all came from a man aged 25 to 40 with Graves disease.

The table lists this clonotype with many counts. This sequence joins TRBV9 and TRBJ2-5, with D perhaps TRBD1 (6 bases). The ends were cut back, 0 bases at V and 1 base at J, with 10 bases in the middle. Per the germline V gene, CDR1 is SGDLS and CDR2 is YYNGEE. This CDR3 spans 15 amino acids. The CDR3 DNA follows: TGTGCCAGCAGCGTAGGGACAGAGCTCCAAGAGACCCAGTACTTC. This sequence encodes CASSVGTELQETQYF.

Concerning this clonotype itself: It is likely a read error: a sequence one base away is far more abundant. V gene TRBV7-3 combines with J gene TRBJ2-1; the D is unclear. The germline V gene encodes CDR1 SGHTA and CDR2 FQGTGA. V was cut by 5 bases and J by 7 bases, with 9 bases left in between. This CDR3 comprises 12 residues. The CDR3 region is CASSPIRNEQFF. DNA for the CDR3: TGTGCCAGCAGCCCGATAAGAAATGAGCAGTTCTTC.

This clonotype was counted a few times. The gene calls are TRBV10-3 and TRBJ2-6; 10 bases align to TRBD2. In germline, CDR1 is ENHRY, CDR2 SYGVKD. The CDR3 has 19 residues. V was clipped by 4 bases and J by 1 base; unmatched bases: 10. DNA for the CDR3: TGTGCCATCAGTGGGGCCGGGACTAGCGTAACTTCTGGGGCCAACGTCCTGACTTTC. It specifies CAISGAGTSVTSGANVLTF.

Many counts were recorded for this clonotype. The chain carries TRBV7-2 and TRBJ2-3; TRBD1 aligns across 9 bases. The end of the DNA aligns better with TRBJ1-1, so the J call may be wrong. The germline V gene has CDR1 SGHTA and CDR2 FQGNSA. The CDR3 spans 18 residues. Here the CDR3 DNA reads TGTGCCAGCAGCGCGGTGGGGACAGGGCGAATCCGCGCCCCCCGAGCTTTCTTT. This encodes CASSAVGTGRIRAPRAFF.

This clonotype was recorded at least ten times. A clone one base away is much larger, so this may be a read error. V gene TRBV6-1 combines with J gene TRBJ2-4; D is ambiguous. The V gene lost 1 base and the J gene lost 6 bases, with 7 bases spanning the gap. The length of the CDR3 is 13 residues. CDR1 and CDR2 from the germline V gene are MNHNS and SASEGT. DNA for the CDR3: TGTGCCAGCAGTGAAGGGGGAATAAACATTCAGTACTTC. This sequence encodes CASSEGGINIQYF.

The chain couples TRBV29-1 to TRBJ2-1, with 8 bases aligning to TRBD2. The V gene end was trimmed by 3 bases and the J gene end by 6 bases; junction bases not matched to a gene: 7. The germline CDR1 and CDR2 sequences are SQVTM and ANQGSEA. CDR3 length equals 14 residues. CDR3 nucleotides: TGCAGCGTTGAGCAGCTAGCGGGCCCCAATGAGCAGTTCTTC. Its translation is CSVEQLAGPNEQFF.

This rearrangement joins TRBV27 to TRBJ1-5; unclear D gene. The J call may be incorrect, as the DNA end agrees better with TRBJ2-3. In germline, CDR1 is MNHEY, CDR2 SMNVEV (reference sequence). The length of the CDR3 is 13 residues. The DNA for the CDR3 is TGTGCCAGCAGTTTATATGCCAATCAGCCCCAGTATTTT. Translated: CASSLYANQPQYF.